This T cell receptor (beta chain) came from a study of Ad26.COV2.S vaccination and SARS-CoV-2 variants. Study background: Among those in the COV1001 Ad26.COV2.S trial arm was the donor. Ad26.COV2.S shots went into the muscle once or twice, 56 days apart. Findings and caveats of the study: After vaccination, substantial breadth of spike-specific CD8+ and CD4+ responses was reported.

The protocol was immunoSEQ multiplex PCR, while the TCRdb copy is restricted to in-frame clones and leaves out a portion. The table has about 460,000 clones, about nine tenths seen once. The CDR3 totals 15 residues. Germline CDR1 is SGDLS and CDR2 is YYNGEE. Trimming cost V 3 bases and J 4 bases; bases outside gene matches: 7. Treatment noted: some 20 received Ad26.COV2.S at low or high dose, single or two shots; 5 received placebo; per-sample allocation not given. Samples were taken on day 63 after the first vaccine or placebo injection. In the case of this clone: Its target is not known.

The chain recombines TRBV9 with TRBJ2-5; 9 bases fit TRBD2. This specimen was peripheral blood, taken in a trial of Ad26.COV2.S vaccine versus placebo. This clonotype was sampled from a person between 18 and 65 years old who received the Ad26.COV2.S COVID-19 vaccine or a placebo. CDR3 in amino acids: CASSAGALAGETQYF. For the CDR3, the DNA is TGTGCCAGCAGCGCCGGAGCACTAGCGGGAGAGACCCAGTACTTC.